These 21 T cell receptor beta chains originate from one sample sequenced in a study of shared clonotypes between healthy human individuals. Here immunoSEQ multiplex PCR was the method, and the copy in TCRdb shows in-frame clones only, minus some. This sample yields over a million clones, of which 75% to 80% are seen a single time; 0.6% to 0.7% belongs to the top ten. Material for sequencing was memory CD4+ T cells from PBMCs. The subset: CD45RA-negative fraction. The receptors here all came from a man aged 18 to 29 in good health. Some clones in this sample may be carry-over from other donors' samples.

CDR3 nucleotides: TGTGCCAGCAGTTTAGGGGGCCCAGATACGCAGTATTTT. This translates into CASSLGGPDTQYF. This sequence joins TRBV27 and TRBJ2-3, with a tentative D call TRBD1 (6 bases). The ends were cut back, 2 bases at V and 4 bases at J, with 7 bases in the middle. This CDR3 is 13 amino acids long. The germline V gene has CDR1 MNHEY and CDR2 SMNVEV (reference sequence).

V and J are TRBV6-5 and TRBJ2-5; TRBD2 matches at 7 bases. From germline, CDR1 is MNHEY and CDR2 SVGAGI. The CDR3 extends over 13 amino acids. Trimming took 3 bases from V and 5 from J; bases not matched to a gene: 3. CDR3 nucleotides: TGTGCCAGCAGTTATAACGGGGGGGAGACCCAGTACTTC. Amino acid sequence: CASSYNGGETQYF.

The chain employs TRBV5-1 and TRBJ2-3; D perhaps matches TRBD2 (6 bases). The V end lost 3 bases, the J end lost 2 bases, and 10 bases lay between the germline ends. The V gene's germline CDR1 is SGHRS and CDR2 YFSETQ. CDR3 length: 14 amino acids. The CDR3 bases are TGCGCCAGCAGCTACGCGGGGATCACAGATACGCAGTATTTT. Its translation: CASSYAGITDTQYF.

CDR3 in amino acids: CASSLLRTLPGELFF. The CDR3 DNA reads TGTGCCAGCAGCCTACTCAGGACGCTACCCGGGGAGCTGTTTTTT. The genes are TRBV6-6 and TRBJ2-2, with no clear D. The CDR3 covers 15 residues. The germline gives CDR1 MNHNY, CDR2 SVGAGI (reference sequence). V shed 6 bases and J shed 6 bases, with 17 bases lying between them.

In its sample, this clone was seen many times. Other DNA sequences in the same sample also yield this CDR3. CDR3 residues: CASSPRDSAYEQYF. CDR3 sequence (DNA): TGTGCCAGCTCCCCCAGGGACAGCGCCTACGAGCAGTACTTC. The rearrangement links TRBV18 to TRBJ2-7, with 7 bases lining up with TRBD1. The length of the CDR3 is 14 residues. The J segment lost 2 bases and the V segment lost 6 bases, leaving 7 bases of the junction unmatched. The V gene's germline CDR1 is KGHSH and CDR2 LQKENI.

V usage is TRBV28 and J usage is TRBJ2-3; 8 bases are a match to TRBD2. J gave up 6 bases and V 6 bases, and 8 bases lay outside the gene matches. CDR1 is MDHEN, CDR2 SYDVKM, per germline. The CDR3 extends over 14 amino acids. The DNA of the CDR3 is TGTGCCAGCAGGGAACTAGCGGCGAAGGATACGCAGTATTTT. Amino acids: CASRELAAKDTQYF.

This chain connects TRBV27 to TRBJ1-1; TRBD1 matches 8 bases. V trimming: 5 bases; J trimming: 0 bases; junction bases outside the gene matches: 2. The CDR3 is made up of 14 amino acids. Germline-derived CDR1 and CDR2 are MNHEY and SMNVEV (reference sequence). In nucleotides, the CDR3 is TGTGCCAGCAGTATACAGGGGGTGAACACTGAAGCTTTCTTT. The encoded protein is CASSIQGVNTEAFF.

The V call is TRBV27, the J call TRBJ2-1, with D maybe TRBD1 (8 bases). CDR1 is MNHEY, CDR2 SMNVEV, per germline (reference sequence). The CDR3 sequence is 16 residues long. V was cut by 0 bases and J by 8 bases, with 17 bases left in between. CDR3 sequence reads: CASSLSPRTGRDEQFF. As DNA, the CDR3 is TGTGCCAGCAGTTTATCCCCTAGGACAGGGAGGGATGAGCAGTTCTTC.

The CDR3 loop is CASRASGSDEQFF. The CDR3 DNA is TGTGCCAGCCGGGCTAGCGGGAGCGATGAGCAGTTCTTC. The chain joins TRBV7-9 to TRBJ2-1, with TRBD2 matching 10 bases. Germline values: CDR1 SEHNR, CDR2 FQNEAQ (reference sequence). The length of the CDR3 is 13 residues. With 8 bases clipped from V and 8 bases from J, the junction kept 6 bases outside the gene matches.

In regard to this clone: Different DNA sequences within this sample yield the same CDR3. This sequence joins TRBV6-5 and TRBJ2-7; possibly TRBD1 for D (5 bases). Germline V gene lookup returns CDR1 MNHEY and CDR2 SVGAGI. With 0 bases removed from V and 2 bases from J, the gap between germline ends came to 8 bases. CDR3 size: 14 residues. CDR3 DNA: TGTGCCAGCAGTTACTCGGGGCCTACCTACGAGCAGTACTTC. It codes for CASSYSGPTYEQYF.

The chain recombines TRBV6-6 with TRBJ1-4; 9 nucleotides agree with TRBD1. With V trimmed by 8 bases and J by 6 bases, 4 bases remained unmatched. The CDR3 spans 13 residues. Germline V lookup: CDR1 MNHNY, CDR2 SVGAGI (reference sequence). Here the CDR3 reads CASRQGEDEKLFF. The CDR3 bases are TGTGCCAGCCGACAGGGGGAAGATGAAAAACTGTTTTTT.

The sample holds many counts of this clone. V usage is TRBV30 and J usage is TRBJ1-2, with 9 bases matching TRBD1. Germline V gives CDR1 GTSNPN, CDR2 SVGIG (reference sequence). The CDR3 is 16 residues long. V shed 3 bases, J shed 3 bases, and the junction held 11 bases outside the gene matches. CDR3 protein: CAWSKTGTGSYYGYTF. The CDR3 DNA sequence: TGTGCCTGGAGCAAAACCGGGACAGGGTCTTACTATGGCTACACCTTC.

The rearrangement links TRBV19 to TRBJ2-7; TRBD1 is a possible D gene (5 bases). V lost 3 bases and J 11 bases, leaving 14 bases between the germline ends. The CDR3 loop spans 12 amino acids. The germline V gene has CDR1 LNHDA and CDR2 SQIVND (reference sequence). This chain's CDR3 is CASSMGQGDKYF. The DNA for the CDR3 is TGTGCCAGTAGTATGGGCCAGGGCGACAAGTACTTC.

Comments on this clone: This same CDR3 is encoded by further DNA sequences in the sample. V gene TRBV19 combines with J gene TRBJ1-1; TRBD1 matches 7 bases. CDR3 size: 14 residues. V lost 6 bases, J lost 1 base, and 5 bases stayed unmatched. Germline assignment: CDR1 LNHDA and CDR2 SQIVND (reference sequence). In DNA, the CDR3 is TGTGCCAGTAGCAGCCGGGACAGGAACACTGAAGCTTTCTTT. Translation gives CASSSRDRNTEAFF.

V gene TRBV29-1 combines with J gene TRBJ2-7; TRBD2 aligns across 7 bases. The CDR3 contains 13 residues. Germline V gene sequence: CDR1 SQVTM, CDR2 ANQGSEA. Trimming took 5 bases from V and 2 from J; bases not matched to a gene: 6. The CDR3 sequence is CSVQLARAYEQYF. In DNA, the CDR3 is TGCAGCGTTCAACTAGCGAGGGCCTACGAGCAGTACTTC.

This chain links TRBV2 with TRBJ2-5; TRBD2 agrees at 9 bases. CDR1 SNHLY and CDR2 FYNNEI come from the germline V gene. V lost 3 bases, J lost 9 bases, and 5 bases stayed unmatched. This CDR3 is built from 13 residues. Here the CDR3 DNA reads TGTGCCAGCAGTGAGTCAGCGGGAGGTTCCCAGTACTTC. Protein: CASSESAGGSQYF.

The CDR3 spells CASSKGTPAYEQYF. In DNA form, the CDR3 reads TGTGCCAGCAGTAAGGGGACTCCTGCCTACGAGCAGTACTTC. This chain joins TRBV28 and TRBJ2-7, with D possibly being TRBD2 (6 bases). The V end was cut by 5 bases, the J end by 2 bases, with 13 bases between. The CDR3 loop spans 14 amino acids. The V gene's germline CDR1 is MDHEN and CDR2 SYDVKM.

The chain links TRBV28 to TRBJ1-5; 12 nucleotides agree with TRBD1. Looked up from germline, CDR1 is MDHEN and CDR2 is SYDVKM. The CDR3 is 19 residues long. J gave up 6 bases and V 6 bases, and 18 bases lay outside the gene matches. As DNA, the CDR3 is TGTGCCAGCAGACGATTCTTCCGGGACAGGGGGCGGGGTGTTCAGCCCCAGCATTTT. It yields the protein CASRRFFRDRGRGVQPQHF.

The chain has TRBV5-8 and TRBJ2-1; no firm D call. The V gene lost 4 bases and the J gene lost 0 bases, with 11 bases spanning the gap. The CDR3 contains 15 residues. Germline loops: CDR1 SGHTS, CDR2 YDEGEE. CDR3 in DNA: TGTGCCAGCAGCCCCACATACCTCTCCTACAATGAGCAGTTCTTC. Translation gives CASSPTYLSYNEQFF.

This clone showed up just a few times. The rearrangement joins TRBV28 to TRBJ1-6, with TRBD1 matching 7 bases. V dropped 5 bases and J dropped 12; count of bases not matched to a gene: 16. The CDR3 totals 16 residues. Per germline, CDR1 MDHEN and CDR2 SYDVKM. The CDR3 nucleotides are TGTGCCAGCAGTCCCGGGGGTGGGACAGCCTGGGAACCCCTCCACTTT. Amino acids: CASSPGGGTAWEPLHF.

Concerning this clone: Additional DNA sequences in this sample encode the identical CDR3. The gene calls are TRBV7-2 and TRBJ2-5; D is tentatively TRBD1 or TRBD2 (5 bases each). The last part of the DNA fits TRBJ2-7 better; the J call may be wrong. The CDR3 runs to 13 residues. Looked up from germline, CDR1 is SGHTA and CDR2 is FQGNSA. CDR3 bases: TGTGCCAGCAGCCCCGGGACGGGGTTCGAGCAGTACTTC. Translated: CASSPGTGFEQYF.